This entry concerns a single T cell receptor beta chain. This clonotype has ten or more counts. Its recognized antigen is unknown. Per-base qualities were not stored, and no clone one base away is much larger. This specimen belongs to a study of T cells after yellow fever vaccination (dated 2019 in TCRdb). The study in broad terms: Libraries from fractions with low cell numbers were prepared with the SMART-Seq v4 Ultra Low Input RNA kit. Blood was drawn at multiple timepoints before and after primary and secondary immunization, with bulk PBMC replicates and cell subsets isolated. Two healthy male donors made up the cohort, one aged 18 to 30 years and the other aged 30 to 40 years. To follow T-cell clones before and after both primary and booster YFV17D yellow fever vaccination, bulk TCR alpha and beta repertoires underwent longitudinal sequencing. The investigation overall reported the following: Most clones expanded after primary vaccination were re-detected after the booster (around 96% of CD4 and around 88% of CD8), suggesting broad memory maintenance. The secondary T-cell response was weaker than the primary response but faster, peaking on day 5 instead of day 15. A small share of clonotypes occurred in both CD4 and CD8 compartments, likely arising from convergent recombination. FACS-sorted repertoires could contain abundant contaminating clonotypes from the bulk population, so computational filtering was required. Because the study included only a couple of donors, the extent to which the findings can be generalized is limited.

The treatment or condition label corresponds to: live attenuated yellow fever vaccine strain. PBMCs were isolated from peripheral blood using a standard Ficoll-Paque protocol. CD4 and CD8 T-cell fractions were isolated with Dynabeads CD4 and CD8 positive selection kits. RNA was extracted with TriZol from bulk PBMCs, CD4 and CD8 fractions, and dextramer-positive and dextramer-negative fractions. CDR1 and CDR2 are read off the germline V gene as LGHNA and YNFKEQ. From its cysteine to its phenylalanine, the CDR3 spans 20 amino acids. Only the CDR3 portion is preserved as DNA: 60 bases, with reading frame beginning at the first base. From V the trimming removes 4 bases and from J it removes 0 bases, while the gene matches leave 15 bases of the junction unaccounted for. Sequencing was performed on an Illumina NovaSeq 6000. TCR cDNA was synthesized by 5'RACE template switching, which introduced a universal primer site and unique molecular identifiers. Priming for cDNA synthesis came from both the TCR alpha and TCR beta constant segments. Two PCR steps were used to amplify libraries, with sample barcodes and sequencing adapters being added in the second step. Libraries were sequenced on Illumina HiSeq 2500 (2x100 bp) or NovaSeq (2x150 bp). Turning to the authors' computational methods: MIGEC was used to demultiplex reads and collapse the reads into UMI consensus sequences, and MiXCR was used for V(D)J alignment. Clonotypes responding to the vaccine were identified with edgeR on replicate PBMC samples, with the criteria of FDR below 0.01 and a log2 fold change above 5 up to day 15. CD4 or CD8 identity was assigned to each bulk clonotype according to whether the clonotype was present at higher abundance in the sequenced CD4 repertoire or the sequenced CD8 repertoire. TCRdb cleaned the public reads at Q25 with fastp, built clones with MiXCR and kept in-frame beta chains. Rows with a matching CDR3 protein are joined into one entry that keeps the most common DNA and genes. TCRdb's processing, not the study's, gives the V and J calls here. The table for this sample lists some 120,000 distinct CDR3 sequences; roughly 15% of them were counted only once. The ten largest make up approximately 39% of the sample.

This specimen was CD8+ T cells sorted from PBMCs, taken 5 days after the yellow fever booster vaccination. Recombination joined TRBV4-2 with TRBJ2-3; TRBD2 matches 11 bases in the middle. This sequence was found in a man in his late teens or twenties who received the YFV17D yellow fever vaccine. The sequence in DNA is TGTGCCAGCAGCCCCGCCGGGTTCCTAGCGGGGGGCGCTAGCACAGATACGCAGTATTTT. Its protein product is CASSPAGFLAGGASTDTQYF.